This TCR beta chain appears in the sequencing data of a study of control samples from healthy donors and cancer patients. The V gene end was trimmed by 10 bases and the J gene end by 1 base; junction bases not matched to a gene: 13. Germline V gives CDR1 KGHDR, CDR2 SFDVKD. This CDR3 has 17 amino acids. Clones were read by immunoSEQ multiplex PCR, and TCRdb kept only the in-frame ones, dropping some. The table shows about 130,000 clones, with 88% occurring only once. Sequencing was performed on blood. This sequence originates from a man in his fifties in good health. The chain couples TRBV24-1 to TRBJ2-2, with TRBD2 matching over 8 bases. In DNA form, the CDR3 reads TGTGCCACAGGTGCGCCGGGACTAGGAAAGAACACCGGGGAGCTGTTTTTT. It encodes CATGAPGLGKNTGELFF.